What follows are 10 T cell receptor beta chains derived from one specimen sequenced in a study of blood T cell repertoires in COVID-19. The data were produced by immunoSEQ multiplex PCR, yet TCRdb's version contains in-frame clones alone and is incomplete. The sample shows 390,000 or so clones, 75% to 90% of them seen only once. Sequencing was carried out using PBMCs or T cells enriched from blood (not recorded which). The receptors were sampled from a woman between 45 and 60 years old who had recovered from COVID-19.

This clone was counted between two and nine times. CDR3 region: CASSLGGTGPVEQYF. The CDR3 DNA is TGTGCCAGCAGCTTAGGAGGGACAGGGCCGGTCGAGCAGTACTTC. The chain uses TRBV11-3 and TRBJ2-7; 9 bases line up with TRBD1. The CDR3 has 15 amino acids. V lost 1 base to trimming and J lost 6 bases; unmatched junction nucleotides: 7. CDR1 and CDR2 (germline): SGHNT, YENEEA.

CDR3 in amino acids: CASRLEDQPQHF. For the CDR3, the DNA is TGTGCCAGCAGGCTAGAGGATCAGCCCCAGCATTTT. The chain uses TRBV2 and TRBJ1-5; D uncertain. The CDR3 has 12 residues. V dropped 6 bases and J dropped 5 bases, with 8 bases sitting between them. In germline, CDR1 is SNHLY, CDR2 FYNNEI. Full variable domain (remainder filled in from reference TRBV2 and TRBJ1-5): EPEVTQTPSHQVTQMGQEVILRCVPISNHLYFYWYRQILGQKVEFLVSFYNNEISEKSEIFDDQFSVERPDGSNFTLKIRSTKLEDSAMYFCASRLEDQPQHFGDGTRLSIL.

This clone has only a few counts. This chain links TRBV29-1 with TRBJ1-2, with D unresolved. V was cut by 0 bases and J by 1 base, with 12 bases left in between. The CDR3 has 15 residues. Germline values: CDR1 SQVTM, CDR2 ANQGSEA. The CDR3: CSVEDTREGNYGYTF. The CDR3 DNA sequence: TGCAGCGTTGAAGATACGCGAGAGGGTAACTATGGCTACACCTTC.

The CDR3 loop reads CARARGTGDNSPLHF. For the CDR3, the DNA is TGTGCCAGGGCCAGGGGGACAGGGGACAATTCACCCCTCCACTTT. The chain is built from TRBV2 and TRBJ1-6; TRBD1 matches at 10 bases. In germline, CDR1 is SNHLY, CDR2 FYNNEI. J gave up 7 bases and V 9 bases, and 9 bases lay outside the gene matches. The CDR3 contains 15 residues.

The gene calls are TRBV3-1 (or the pseudogene TRBV3-2) and TRBJ2-1, with TRBD2 matching 15 bases. Germline CDR1 LGHDT, CDR2 YNNKEL (reference sequence). J was trimmed by 0 bases and V by 0 bases; bases with no gene match: 9. This CDR3 spans 21 amino acids. CDR3 region: CASSQEKTGTSGRSSYNEQFF. The CDR3 nucleotides are TGTGCCAGCAGCCAAGAGAAGACCGGGACTAGCGGGAGGAGCTCCTACAATGAGCAGTTCTTC.

The chain links TRBV18 to TRBJ1-1; tentative D call: TRBD1 (6 bases). The germline CDR1 and CDR2 sequences are KGHSH and LQKENI. CDR3 size: 16 residues. V lost 2 bases and J lost 2, with 15 bases in between. CDR3 loop: CASSPVGQSPNTEAFF. CDR3 DNA: TGTGCCAGCTCACCAGTTGGACAGTCACCCAACACTGAAGCTTTCTTT.

The J gene is TRBJ1-6, the V gene TRBV23-1; 8 bases line up with TRBD1. TRBV23-1 is recorded as an ORF, its role being uncertain. With 3 bases clipped from V and 8 bases from J, the junction kept 6 bases outside the gene matches. This CDR3 is built from 15 residues. The CDR3 loop is CASSHPDRVDSPLHF. For the CDR3, the DNA is TGCGCCAGCAGTCACCCGGACAGGGTCGATTCACCCCTCCACTTT.

The V and J genes are TRBV7-2 and TRBJ2-3, with 11 positions matching TRBD2. The CDR3 length is 16 residues. The germline V gene encodes CDR1 SGHTA and CDR2 FQGNSA. With V trimmed by 2 bases and J by 4 bases, 5 bases remained unmatched. The CDR3 is CASSLYLAGGSDTQYF. The CDR3, as DNA: TGTGCCAGCAGCTTATATCTAGCGGGGGGTTCAGATACGCAGTATTTT.

CDR3 DNA: TGTGCCAGTAGTATCCAATCGGGTAGCAATCAGCCCCAGCATTTT. Translating gives CASSIQSGSNQPQHF. The rearrangement joins TRBV19 to TRBJ1-5; no clear D. CDR1 is LNHDA and CDR2 is SQIVND in the germline V gene (reference sequence). The CDR3 covers 15 residues. V shed 3 bases and J shed 0 bases, with 9 bases lying between them.

A word on this clone: In the same sample, other DNA sequences code for this CDR3. V gene TRBV6-1 combines with J gene TRBJ1-5; unclear D gene. Trimming removed 3 bases at V and 7 bases at J, with 10 bases between. Per the germline V gene, CDR1 is MNHNS and CDR2 is SASEGT. The CDR3 extends over 13 amino acids. CDR3 coding DNA: TGTGCCAGCAGTGACAGGTTCAACCAGCCCCAGCATTTT. Amino acids: CASSDRFNQPQHF.